The clone carrying this TCR beta chain has ten or more counts. Its antigen is not known. This sample is part of a study of cytomegalovirus exposure and HLA in healthy donors. Overall study findings and caveats: In a later analysis, specific HLA alleles were associated with 15,000 to 20,000 TCR beta sequences at a 0.05 false discovery rate. In an earlier analysis, about 87% or about 30%: the productive usage of most TCR beta V segments.

The PCR used 60 Vbeta and 13 Jbeta primers. The protocol was immunoSEQ multiplex PCR, while the TCRdb copy is restricted to in-frame clones and leaves out a portion. The table has approximately 100,000 clones, roughly a tenth seen once. The sample consisted of PBMCs. The TCR originated in a man aged 50-60 years in good health and CMV-seropositive.

The chain's CDR3 is CASSNFNTEAFF. The DNA for the CDR3 is TGTGCCAGTAGTAACTTTAACACTGAAGCTTTCTTT. This chain connects TRBV19 to TRBJ1-1, with D unclear. CDR3 length equals 12 residues. V shed 4 bases and J shed 2 bases, with 5 bases lying between them. The germline CDR1 and CDR2 sequences are LNHDA and SQIVND (reference sequence).